This T cell receptor (beta chain) was documented in a study of T cells in Graves' hyperthyroidism and ophthalmopathy. At the level of the study: Peripheral blood sampling occurred at initial diagnosis, before any treatment.

CDR1 is LNHDA and CDR2 is SQIVND in the germline V gene (reference sequence). Trimming removed 6 bases from V and 6 bases from J, with 13 bases in between. The CDR3 is 13 amino acids. To note about this clonotype: Its target is not known.

Fresh 10 ml peripheral blood yielded PBMCs. From RNA transcripts, TCR beta CDR3 regions were amplified. When the TCR CDR3 underwent first-round RT-PCR, the HTBI primer set was used. TCRdb redid the calling of the multiplex PCR reads with MiXCR, one entry per CDR3 protein. The sample holds a few hundred thousand distinct CDR3 sequences, over 15% seen once. Study results and limitations: Blood also held most thyroid clonotypes expanded beyond 0.001.

The chain couples TRBV19 to TRBJ2-3, with a weak D call TRBD1 (6 bases). The source of this sequence is a woman in her fifties or sixties with Graves' ophthalmopathy. The sequencing input was blood. DNA of the CDR3: TGTGCCAGTAGCCGGGCAGGGGCTGATACGCAGTATTTT. It translates to CASSRAGADTQYF.